This is a list of T cell receptor beta chains from one sample in a study of T cell responses to AZD1222 COVID-19 vaccine. The table came from immunoSEQ multiplex PCR; TCRdb's copy has only in-frame clones and leaves some out. This table holds some 120,000 clones, nearly 90% found once. Sequenced here: peripheral blood, sampled 28 days after the second AZD1222 dose. These receptors came from an adult who received the AZD1222 COVID-19 vaccine. CDR3s include the opening cysteine and the closing phenylalanine or tryptophan. The order of the fields is V gene, clone size, J gene, CDR3 length, D gene, CDR3 protein, CDR3 DNA. A D gene is named only where the DNA matches it firmly. Clone size is not always given. Where it is, it says once, few, many or a class for expanded clones.

>TRBV9|-|TRBJ2-3|15|TRBD2
CASSASGGRTDTQYF
TGTGCCAGCAGCGCGAGCGGGGGCCGCACAGATACGCAGTATTTT
>TRBV6-5|-|TRBJ1-5|15|TRBD1
CASSYRQGAGQPQHF
TGTGCCAGCAGTTACAGGCAGGGGGCGGGACAGCCCCAGCATTTT
>TRBV6-1|-|TRBJ2-1|17|TRBD2
CASSEALAGGPYNEQFF
TGTGCCAGCAGCGAAGCCCTAGCGGGAGGCCCCTACAATGAGCAGTTCTTC
>TRBV4-1|-|TRBJ2-7|15|-
CASSLRYGQSYEQYF
TGCGCCAGCAGCCTTAGGTACGGACAGTCCTACGAGCAGTACTTC
>TRBV10-1|-|TRBJ2-1|16|TRBD2
CASSEASGGIYNEQFF
TGCGCCAGCAGTGAGGCTAGCGGGGGGATATACAATGAGCAGTTCTTC
>TRBV29-1|-|TRBJ1-4|14|-
CSASLWATNEKLFF
TGCAGCGCCAGTTTGTGGGCAACTAATGAAAAACTGTTTTTT
>TRBV18|-|TRBJ1-1|13|-
CASSPRNGAGAFF
TGTGCCAGCTCACCGCGGAATGGGGCTGGGGCTTTCTTT
>TRBV19|-|TRBJ1-2|13|-
CASKEGANYGYTF
TGTGCCAGTAAAGAGGGGGCTAACTATGGCTACACCTTC
>TRBV12-3/TRBV12-4|-|TRBJ1-6|12|-
CASSFGNSPLHF
TGTGCCAGCAGTTTTGGAAATTCACCCCTCCACTTT
>TRBV6-6|-|TRBJ1-4|15|-
CASSYRQALSEKLFF
TGTGCCAGCAGCTATAGACAGGCTCTCAGTGAAAAACTGTTTTTT
>TRBV7-9|-|TRBJ1-3|17|-
CASSSPPTEVSGNTIYF
TGTGCCAGCAGCTCCCCCCCTACGGAAGTCTCTGGAAACACCATATATTTT
>TRBV12-3/TRBV12-4|-|TRBJ2-1|12|-
CASSLALNEQFF
TGTGCCAGCAGTTTAGCGCTTAATGAGCAGTTCTTC
>TRBV19|-|TRBJ2-1|14|TRBD1
CASISGQGDVGQFF
TGTGCCAGTATCTCGGGACAGGGGGATGTAGGGCAGTTCTTC
>TRBV18|-|TRBJ1-3|14|-
CASSPRGSGNTIYF
TGTGCCAGCTCACCCAGGGGTTCCGGAAACACCATATATTTT
>TRBV2|medium-sized|TRBJ1-1|11|-
CASGRNTEAFF
TGTGCCAGCGGCAGGAACACTGAAGCTTTCTTT
>TRBV9|-|TRBJ2-2|22|TRBD1
CASSVELRVGQGRVKSHGELFF
TGTGCCAGCAGCGTAGAGCTCAGGGTGGGACAGGGGCGCGTTAAAAGTCACGGGGAGCTGTTTTTT
>TRBV5-1|-|TRBJ2-3|16|TRBD2
CASSPLAGVITDTQYF
TGCGCCAGCAGCCCATTAGCGGGAGTTATCACAGATACGCAGTATTTT
>TRBV4-3|-|TRBJ1-6|13|-
CASSQGSRSPLHF
TGCGCCAGCAGCCAAGGGTCCCGTTCACCCCTCCACTTT
>TRBV5-1|-|TRBJ2-5|17|-
CASSLGSQGGLGETQYF
TGCGCCAGCAGCTTGGGATCACAGGGGGGGCTAGGAGAGACCCAGTACTTC
>TRBV5-8|-|TRBJ1-5|11|-
CASSLNQPQHF
TGTGCCAGCAGCTTGAATCAGCCCCAGCATTTT
>TRBV2|-|TRBJ2-1|16|TRBD2
CASSDGLAGDTNEQFF
TGTGCCAGCAGTGACGGTCTAGCGGGAGATACGAATGAGCAGTTCTTC
>TRBV24-1|-|TRBJ1-4|16|TRBD1
CATSDSVQGGGEKLFF
TGTGCCACCAGTGATTCCGTTCAGGGGGGGGGTGAAAAACTGTTTTTT
>TRBV30|-|TRBJ2-2|15|-
CAWSPGGALSGELFF
TGTGCCTGGAGTCCCGGCGGGGCACTCTCCGGGGAGCTGTTTTTT
>TRBV12-3/TRBV12-4|few|TRBJ2-3|13|-
CASSFGQTDTQYF
TGTGCCAGCAGTTTTGGTCAAACAGATACGCAGTATTTT
>TRBV12-3/TRBV12-4|-|TRBJ1-1|12|-
CASSFYSTEAFF
TGTGCCAGCAGTTTTTATTCAACTGAAGCTTTCTTT
>TRBV18|-|TRBJ2-5|14|-
CASSPPSVPETQYF
TGTGCCAGCTCACCACCATCAGTCCCAGAGACCCAGTACTTC
>TRBV10-3|-|TRBJ2-3|15|-
CAISERGIGTDTQYF
TGTGCCATCAGTGAGCGAGGGATAGGCACAGATACGCAGTATTTT
>TRBV25-1|-|TRBJ1-2|12|-
CASSDRNYGYTF
TGTGCCAGCAGTGACAGGAACTATGGCTACACCTTC
>TRBV4-2|-|TRBJ2-2|15|-
CASSQETANTGELFF
TGTGCCAGCAGCCAAGAAACAGCGAACACCGGGGAGCTGTTTTTT
>TRBV19|-|TRBJ1-2|14|-
CASSIDRDIYGYTF
TGTGCCAGTAGTATAGACAGGGATATCTATGGCTACACCTTC
>TRBV3-1/TRBV3-2|-|TRBJ1-1|12|TRBD1
CASSQGRGEAFF
TGTGCCAGCAGCCAAGGCAGGGGGGAAGCTTTCTTT
>TRBV7-2|-|TRBJ1-5|16|-
CASSPWAAFSNQPQHF
TGTGCCAGCAGCCCCTGGGCCGCTTTTAGCAATCAGCCCCAGCATTTT
>TRBV15|-|TRBJ1-4|16|-
CATSRVKGGGGEKLFF
TGTGCCACCAGCAGGGTCAAGGGGGGAGGCGGTGAAAAACTGTTTTTT
>TRBV4-3|-|TRBJ1-4|14|-
CASSQQGGNEKLFF
TGCGCCAGCAGCCAACAGGGAGGAAATGAAAAACTGTTTTTT
>TRBV7-9|-|TRBJ2-6|16|-
CASSLHGSSGANVLTF
TGTGCCAGCAGCTTACACGGGAGCTCTGGGGCCAACGTCCTGACTTTC
>TRBV10-1|-|TRBJ2-3|13|TRBD1
CASSPGQGDTQYF
TGCGCCAGCAGCCCCGGACAGGGGGATACGCAGTATTTT
>TRBV7-8|-|TRBJ2-7|15|TRBD1
CASSETGRSSYEQYF
TGTGCCAGCAGCGAGACAGGGCGTAGCTCCTACGAGCAGTACTTC
>TRBV6-5|once|TRBJ1-5|12|-
CASKTLNQPQHF
TGTGCCAGCAAAACACTCAATCAGCCCCAGCATTTT
>TRBV7-2|few|TRBJ2-7|14|-
CASSLAGGPYEQYF
TGTGCCAGCAGCTTAGCGGGGGGGCCCTACGAGCAGTACTTC
>TRBV30|-|TRBJ1-4|15|-
CASGPGGRMGEKLFF
TGTGCCTCCGGCCCGGGAGGACGTATGGGAGAAAAACTGTTTTTT
>TRBV9|-|TRBJ2-5|14|-
CASSVGPFEETQYF
TGTGCCAGCAGCGTAGGTCCGTTCGAAGAGACCCAGTACTTC
>TRBV7-9|-|TRBJ2-5|14|TRBD2
CASSFSGGQETQYF
TGTGCCAGCAGCTTTAGCGGGGGCCAAGAGACCCAGTACTTC
>TRBV7-2|-|TRBJ2-5|14|-
CASSLLVAAATQYF
TGTGCCAGCAGCTTATTGGTGGCCGCGGCGACCCAGTACTTC
>TRBV4-1|few|TRBJ1-2|17|-
CASSQPGQRDRNYGYTF
TGCGCCAGCAGCCAACCGGGACAAAGAGACCGAAACTATGGCTACACCTTC
>TRBV5-8|few|TRBJ1-2|10|-
CASSQLTYTF
TGTGCCAGCAGCCAGCTCACCTACACCTTC
>TRBV3-1/TRBV3-2|once|TRBJ1-3|12|-
CASSQDQNTIYF
TGTGCCAGCAGCCAAGATCAGAACACCATATATTTT
>TRBV6-5|-|TRBJ2-2|15|-
CASSYSKRSTGELFF
TGTGCCAGCAGTTACTCGAAGCGGAGCACCGGGGAGCTGTTTTTT
>TRBV12-3/TRBV12-4|-|TRBJ2-3|12|-
CASSPTGDTQYF
TGTGCCAGCAGTCCGACAGGAGATACGCAGTATTTT